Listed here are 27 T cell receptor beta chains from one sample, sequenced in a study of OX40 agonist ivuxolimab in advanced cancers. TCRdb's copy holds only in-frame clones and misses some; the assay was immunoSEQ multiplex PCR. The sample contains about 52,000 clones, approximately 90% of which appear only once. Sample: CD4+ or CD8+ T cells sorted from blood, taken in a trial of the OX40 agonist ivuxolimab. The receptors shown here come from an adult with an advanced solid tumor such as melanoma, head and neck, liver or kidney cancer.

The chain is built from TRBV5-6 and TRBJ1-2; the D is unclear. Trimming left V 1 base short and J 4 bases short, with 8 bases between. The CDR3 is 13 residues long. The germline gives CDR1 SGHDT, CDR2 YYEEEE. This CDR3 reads CASSLTGSYGYTF. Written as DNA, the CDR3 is TGTGCCAGCAGCTTGACGGGGAGCTATGGCTACACCTTC. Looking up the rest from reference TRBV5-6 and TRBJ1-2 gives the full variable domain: DAGVTQSPTHLIKTRGQQVTLRCSPKSGHDTVSWYQQALGQGPQFIFQYYEEEERQRGNFPDRFSGHQFPNYSSELNVNALLLGDSALYLCASSLTGSYGYTFGSGTRLTVV.

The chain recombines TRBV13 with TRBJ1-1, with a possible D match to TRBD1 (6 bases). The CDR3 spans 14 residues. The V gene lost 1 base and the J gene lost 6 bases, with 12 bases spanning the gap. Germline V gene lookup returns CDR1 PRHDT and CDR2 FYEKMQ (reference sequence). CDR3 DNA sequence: TGTGCCAGCAGCTTAGCCCCAGGGGACCCTGAAGCTTTCTTT. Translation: CASSLAPGDPEAFF.

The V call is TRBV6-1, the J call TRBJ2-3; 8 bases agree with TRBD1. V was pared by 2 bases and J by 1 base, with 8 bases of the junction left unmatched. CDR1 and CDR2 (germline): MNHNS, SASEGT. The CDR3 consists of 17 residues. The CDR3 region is CASSEWLTGVGTDTQYF. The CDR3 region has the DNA TGTGCCAGCAGTGAATGGTTGACAGGGGTAGGCACAGATACGCAGTATTTT.

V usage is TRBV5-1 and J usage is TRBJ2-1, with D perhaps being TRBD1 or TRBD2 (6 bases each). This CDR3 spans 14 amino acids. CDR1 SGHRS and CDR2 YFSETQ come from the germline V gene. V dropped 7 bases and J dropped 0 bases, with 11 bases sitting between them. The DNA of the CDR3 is TGCGCCAGCCGGACGGGGGCCTCCTACAATGAGCAGTTCTTC. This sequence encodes CASRTGASYNEQFF.

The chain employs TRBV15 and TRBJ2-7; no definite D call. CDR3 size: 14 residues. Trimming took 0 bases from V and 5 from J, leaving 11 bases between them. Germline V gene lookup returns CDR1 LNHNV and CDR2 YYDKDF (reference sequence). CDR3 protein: CATSRESRKNEQYF. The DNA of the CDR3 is TGTGCCACCAGCAGAGAATCAAGAAAAAACGAGCAGTACTTC. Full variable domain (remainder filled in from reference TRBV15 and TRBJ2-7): DAMVIQNPRYQVTQFGKPVTLSCSQTLNHNVMYWYQQKSSQAPKLLFHYYDKDFNNEADTPDNFQSRRPNTSFCFLDIRSPGLGDTAMYLCATSRESRKNEQYFGPGTRLTVT.

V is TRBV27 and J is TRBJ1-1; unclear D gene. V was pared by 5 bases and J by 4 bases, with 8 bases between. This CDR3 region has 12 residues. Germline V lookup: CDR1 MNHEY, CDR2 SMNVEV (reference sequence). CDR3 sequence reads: CASSPAGTEAFF. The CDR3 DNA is TGTGCCAGCAGTCCCGCGGGCACTGAAGCTTTCTTT.

The CDR3: CASSYFGAASYEQYF. Written as DNA, the CDR3 is TGTGCCAGCAGTTACTTCGGGGCAGCCTCCTACGAGCAGTACTTC. This chain joins TRBV6-6 and TRBJ2-7, with D possibly being TRBD1 or TRBD2 (5 bases each). Germline-derived CDR1 and CDR2 are MNHNY and SVGAGI (reference sequence). The V gene lost 1 base and the J gene lost 0 bases, with 10 bases spanning the gap. The CDR3 is made up of 15 amino acids.

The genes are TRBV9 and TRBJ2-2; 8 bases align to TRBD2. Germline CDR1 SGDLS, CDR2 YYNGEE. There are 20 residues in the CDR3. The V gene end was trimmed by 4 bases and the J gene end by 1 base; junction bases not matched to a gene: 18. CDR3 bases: TGTGCCAGCAGCCCACAGCCCCCGGGACTAGTGACTTGGAACACCGGGGAGCTGTTTTTT. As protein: CASSPQPPGLVTWNTGELFF.

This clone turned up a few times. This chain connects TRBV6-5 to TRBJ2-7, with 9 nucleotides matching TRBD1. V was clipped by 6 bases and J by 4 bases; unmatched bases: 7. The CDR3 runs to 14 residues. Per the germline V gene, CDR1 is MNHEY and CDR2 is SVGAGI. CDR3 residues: CASRKRDRDYEQYF. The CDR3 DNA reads TGTGCCAGCAGAAAGCGGGACAGGGATTACGAGCAGTACTTC.

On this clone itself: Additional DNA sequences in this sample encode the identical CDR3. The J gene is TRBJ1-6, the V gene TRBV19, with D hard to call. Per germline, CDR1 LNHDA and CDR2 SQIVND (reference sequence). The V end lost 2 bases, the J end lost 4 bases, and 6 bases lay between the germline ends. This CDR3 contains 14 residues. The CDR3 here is CASSIRDYNSPLHF. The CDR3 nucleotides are TGTGCCAGTAGTATAAGGGATTATAATTCACCCCTCCACTTT.

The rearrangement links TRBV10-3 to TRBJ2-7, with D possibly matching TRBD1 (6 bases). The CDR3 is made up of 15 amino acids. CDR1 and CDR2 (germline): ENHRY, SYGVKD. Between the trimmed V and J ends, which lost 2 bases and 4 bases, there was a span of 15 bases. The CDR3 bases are TGTGCCATCAGTGAGCCCGAAAACACAGGGTACGAGCAGTACTTC. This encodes CAISEPENTGYEQYF.

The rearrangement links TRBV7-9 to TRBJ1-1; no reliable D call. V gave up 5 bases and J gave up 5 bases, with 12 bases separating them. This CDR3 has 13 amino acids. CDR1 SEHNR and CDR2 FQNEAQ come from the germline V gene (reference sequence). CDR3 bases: TGTGCCAGCAGCCCAGAAGGGAGAACTGAAGCTTTCTTT. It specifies CASSPEGRTEAFF.

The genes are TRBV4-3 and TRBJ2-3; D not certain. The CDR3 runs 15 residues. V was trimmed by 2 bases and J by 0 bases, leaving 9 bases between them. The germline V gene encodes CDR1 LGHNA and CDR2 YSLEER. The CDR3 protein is CASSQLTLSTDTQYF. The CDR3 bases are TGCGCCAGCAGCCAATTGACACTTAGCACAGATACGCAGTATTTT.

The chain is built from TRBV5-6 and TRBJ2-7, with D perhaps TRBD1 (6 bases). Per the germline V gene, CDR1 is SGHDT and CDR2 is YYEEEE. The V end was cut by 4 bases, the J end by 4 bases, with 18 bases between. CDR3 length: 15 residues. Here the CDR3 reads CASSIQGERVYEQYF. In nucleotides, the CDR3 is TGTGCCAGCAGCATACAGGGTGAGAGGGTTTACGAGCAGTACTTC.

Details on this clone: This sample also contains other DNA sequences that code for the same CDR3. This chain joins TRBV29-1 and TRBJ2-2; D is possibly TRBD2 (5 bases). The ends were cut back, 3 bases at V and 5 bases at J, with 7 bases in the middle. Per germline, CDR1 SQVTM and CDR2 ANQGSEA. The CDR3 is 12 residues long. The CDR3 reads CSVETGTGELFF. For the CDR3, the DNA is TGCAGCGTTGAGACGGGAACCGGGGAGCTGTTTTTT.

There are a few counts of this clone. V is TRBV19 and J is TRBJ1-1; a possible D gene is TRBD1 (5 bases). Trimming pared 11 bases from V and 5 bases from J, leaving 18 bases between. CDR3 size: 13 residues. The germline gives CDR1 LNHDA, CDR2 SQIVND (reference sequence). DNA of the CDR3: TGTGCCTCCCTCGCAGGGCAAGGGACTGAAGCTTTCTTT. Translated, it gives CASLAGQGTEAFF.

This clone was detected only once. Here the CDR3 DNA reads TGTGCCTGGAGAACCGGGAACCGGGGGGAGCAGTACTTC. This sequence encodes CAWRTGNRGEQYF. The rearrangement joins TRBV30 to TRBJ2-7, with TRBD2 as a possible D gene (6 bases). The V end was cut by 3 bases, the J end by 7 bases, with 16 bases between. The CDR3 covers 13 residues. Germline CDR1 is GTSNPN and CDR2 is SVGIG (reference sequence). Variable domain in full (rest from reference TRBV30 and TRBJ2-7): SQTIHQWPATLVQPVGSPLSLECTVEGTSNPNLYWYRQAAGRGLQLLFYSVGIGQISSEVPQNLSASRPQDRQFILSSKKLLLSDSGFYLCAWRTGNRGEQYFGPGTRLTVT.

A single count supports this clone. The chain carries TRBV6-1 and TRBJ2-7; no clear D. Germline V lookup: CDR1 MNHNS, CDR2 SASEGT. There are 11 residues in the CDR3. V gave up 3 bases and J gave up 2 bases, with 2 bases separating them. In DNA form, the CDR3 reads TGTGCCAGCAGTGAGACCTACGAGCAGTACTTC. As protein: CASSETYEQYF.

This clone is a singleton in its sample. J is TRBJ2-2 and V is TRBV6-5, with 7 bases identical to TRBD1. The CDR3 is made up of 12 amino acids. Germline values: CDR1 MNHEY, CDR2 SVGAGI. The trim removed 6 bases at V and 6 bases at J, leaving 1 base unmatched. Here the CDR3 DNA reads TGTGCCAGCAGAAGGGGGCCCGGGGAGCTGTTTTTT. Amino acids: CASRRGPGELFF.

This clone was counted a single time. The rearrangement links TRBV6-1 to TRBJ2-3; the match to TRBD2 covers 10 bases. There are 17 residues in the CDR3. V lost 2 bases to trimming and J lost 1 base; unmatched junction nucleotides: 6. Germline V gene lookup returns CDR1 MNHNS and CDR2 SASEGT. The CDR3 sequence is CASSEPAGGAGTDTQYF. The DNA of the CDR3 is TGTGCCAGCAGTGAACCAGCGGGGGGGGCCGGCACAGATACGCAGTATTTT.

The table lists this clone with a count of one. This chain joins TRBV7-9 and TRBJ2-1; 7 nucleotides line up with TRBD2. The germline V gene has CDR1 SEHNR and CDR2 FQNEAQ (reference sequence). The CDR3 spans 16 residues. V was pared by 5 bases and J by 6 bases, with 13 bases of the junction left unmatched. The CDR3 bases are TGTGCCAGCAGCGATCAACGGGCGGGGGTATCCAATGAGCAGTTCTTC. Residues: CASSDQRAGVSNEQFF.

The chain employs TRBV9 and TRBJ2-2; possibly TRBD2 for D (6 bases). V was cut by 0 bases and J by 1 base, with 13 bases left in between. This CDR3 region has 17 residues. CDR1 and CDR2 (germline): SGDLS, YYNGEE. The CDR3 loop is CASSVGPTGGNTGELFF. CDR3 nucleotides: TGTGCCAGCAGCGTAGGGCCCACCGGGGGGAACACCGGGGAGCTGTTTTTT.

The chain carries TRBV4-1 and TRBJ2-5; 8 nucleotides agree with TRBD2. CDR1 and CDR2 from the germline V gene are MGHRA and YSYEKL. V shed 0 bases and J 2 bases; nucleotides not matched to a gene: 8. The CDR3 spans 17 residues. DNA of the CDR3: TGCGCCAGCAGCCAAGAAATCAGCGGGGGCATTCAAGAGACCCAGTACTTC. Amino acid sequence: CASSQEISGGIQETQYF.

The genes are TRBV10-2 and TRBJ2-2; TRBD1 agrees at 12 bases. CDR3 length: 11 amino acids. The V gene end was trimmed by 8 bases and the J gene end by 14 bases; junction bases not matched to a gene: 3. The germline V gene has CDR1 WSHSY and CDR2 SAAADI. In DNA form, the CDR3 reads TGCGCCAGCTGGGACAGGGGGCAACTGTTTTTT. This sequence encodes CASWDRGQLFF.

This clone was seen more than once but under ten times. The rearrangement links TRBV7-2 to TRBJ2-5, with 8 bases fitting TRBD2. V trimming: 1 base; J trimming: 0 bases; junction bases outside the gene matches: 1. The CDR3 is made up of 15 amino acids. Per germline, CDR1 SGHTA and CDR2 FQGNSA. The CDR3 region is CASSLGGGYQETQYF. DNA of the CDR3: TGTGCCAGCAGCTTAGGCGGGGGGTACCAAGAGACCCAGTACTTC.

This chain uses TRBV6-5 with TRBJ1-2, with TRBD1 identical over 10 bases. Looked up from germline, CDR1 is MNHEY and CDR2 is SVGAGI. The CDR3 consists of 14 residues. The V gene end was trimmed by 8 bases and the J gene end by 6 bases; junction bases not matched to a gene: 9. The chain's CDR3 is CASGEDRGRHGYTF. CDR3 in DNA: TGTGCCAGCGGAGAAGACAGGGGGCGTCATGGCTACACCTTC.

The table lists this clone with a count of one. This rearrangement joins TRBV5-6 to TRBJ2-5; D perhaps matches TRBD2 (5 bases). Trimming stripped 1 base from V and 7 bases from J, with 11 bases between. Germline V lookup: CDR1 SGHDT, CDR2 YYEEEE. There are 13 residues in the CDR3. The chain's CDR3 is CASSLTRSRTQYF. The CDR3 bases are TGTGCCAGCAGCTTGACTAGGAGTCGGACCCAGTACTTC.